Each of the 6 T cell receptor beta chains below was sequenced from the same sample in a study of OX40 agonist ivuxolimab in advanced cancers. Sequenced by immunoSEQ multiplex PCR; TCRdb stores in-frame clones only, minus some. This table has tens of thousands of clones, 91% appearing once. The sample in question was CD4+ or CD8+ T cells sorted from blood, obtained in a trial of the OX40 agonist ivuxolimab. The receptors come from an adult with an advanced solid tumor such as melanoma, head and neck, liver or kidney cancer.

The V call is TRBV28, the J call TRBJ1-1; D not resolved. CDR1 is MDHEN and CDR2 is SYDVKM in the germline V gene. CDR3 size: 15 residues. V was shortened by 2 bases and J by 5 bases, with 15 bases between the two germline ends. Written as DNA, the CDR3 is TGTGCCAGCAGTTTAGAGACCGCCCCGAGAACTGAAGCTTTCTTT. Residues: CASSLETAPRTEAFF.

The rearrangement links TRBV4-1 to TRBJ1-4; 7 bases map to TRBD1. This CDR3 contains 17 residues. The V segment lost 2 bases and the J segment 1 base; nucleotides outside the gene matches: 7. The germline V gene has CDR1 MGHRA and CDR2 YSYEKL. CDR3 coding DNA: TGCGCCAGCAGCCAACTAATACAGGGGAGAACTAATGAAAAACTGTTTTTT. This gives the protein CASSQLIQGRTNEKLFF.

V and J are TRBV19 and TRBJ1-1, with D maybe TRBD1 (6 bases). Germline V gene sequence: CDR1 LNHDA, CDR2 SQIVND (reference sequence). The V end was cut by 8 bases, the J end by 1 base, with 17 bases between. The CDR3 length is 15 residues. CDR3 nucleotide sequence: TGTGCCAGTGCGGGGGACTTGGGGGCGAACACTGAAGCTTTCTTT. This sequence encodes CASAGDLGANTEAFF.

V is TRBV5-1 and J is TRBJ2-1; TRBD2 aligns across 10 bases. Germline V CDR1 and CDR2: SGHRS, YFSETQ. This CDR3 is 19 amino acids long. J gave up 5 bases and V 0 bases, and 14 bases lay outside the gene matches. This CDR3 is CASSLGRTPGTSADNEQFF. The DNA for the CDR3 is TGCGCCAGCAGCTTGGGACGGACTCCGGGGACTAGCGCAGACAATGAGCAGTTCTTC.

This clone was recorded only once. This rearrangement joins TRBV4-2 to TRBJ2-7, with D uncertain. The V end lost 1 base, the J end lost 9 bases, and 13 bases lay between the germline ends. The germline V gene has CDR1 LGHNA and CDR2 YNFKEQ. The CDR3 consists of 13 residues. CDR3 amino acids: CASSQAGSPGQYF. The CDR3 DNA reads TGTGCCAGCAGCCAAGCCGGTTCTCCGGGGCAGTACTTC.

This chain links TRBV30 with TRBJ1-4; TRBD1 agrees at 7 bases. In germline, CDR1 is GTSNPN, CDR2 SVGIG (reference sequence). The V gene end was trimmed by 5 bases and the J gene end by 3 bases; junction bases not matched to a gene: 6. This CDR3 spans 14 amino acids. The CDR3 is CAWGGGTANEKLFF. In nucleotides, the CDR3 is TGTGCCTGGGGTGGGGGGACAGCTAATGAAAAACTGTTTTTT.